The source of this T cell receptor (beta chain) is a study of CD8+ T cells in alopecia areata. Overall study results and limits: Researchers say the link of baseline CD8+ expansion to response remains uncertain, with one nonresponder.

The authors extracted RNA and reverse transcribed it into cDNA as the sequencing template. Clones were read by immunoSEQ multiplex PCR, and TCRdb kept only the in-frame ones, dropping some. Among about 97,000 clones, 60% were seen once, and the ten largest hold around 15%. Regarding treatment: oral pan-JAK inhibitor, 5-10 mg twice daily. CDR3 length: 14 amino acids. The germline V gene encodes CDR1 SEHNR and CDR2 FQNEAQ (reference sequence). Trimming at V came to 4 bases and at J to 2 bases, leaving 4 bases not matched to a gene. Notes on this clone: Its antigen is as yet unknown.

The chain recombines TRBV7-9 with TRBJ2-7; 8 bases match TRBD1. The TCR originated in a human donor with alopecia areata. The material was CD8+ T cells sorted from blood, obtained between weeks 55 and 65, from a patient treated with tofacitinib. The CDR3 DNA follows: TGTGCCAGCAGCTCGCAGGGGGCTGCCTACGAGCAGTACTTC. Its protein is CASSSQGAAYEQYF.